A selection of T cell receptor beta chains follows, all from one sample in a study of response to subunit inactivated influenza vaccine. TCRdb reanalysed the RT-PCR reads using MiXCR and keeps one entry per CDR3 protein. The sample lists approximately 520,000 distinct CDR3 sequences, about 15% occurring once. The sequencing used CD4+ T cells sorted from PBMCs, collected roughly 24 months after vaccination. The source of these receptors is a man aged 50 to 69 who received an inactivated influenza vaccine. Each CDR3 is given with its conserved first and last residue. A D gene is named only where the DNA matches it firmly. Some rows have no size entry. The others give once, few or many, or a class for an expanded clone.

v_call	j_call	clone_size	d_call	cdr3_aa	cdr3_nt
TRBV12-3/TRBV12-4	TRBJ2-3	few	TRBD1	CASSRDREPDTQYF	TGTGCCAGCAGCCGGGACAGGGAGCCAGATACGCAGTATTTT
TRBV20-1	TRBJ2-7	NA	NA	CSARGGTPFSYEQYF	TGCAGTGCTAGAGGGGGAACCCCTTTCTCCTACGAGCAGTACTTC
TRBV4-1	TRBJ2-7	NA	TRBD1	CASSQAGTGKDEQYF	TGCGCCAGCAGCCAAGCCGGGACAGGGAAAGACGAGCAGTACTTC
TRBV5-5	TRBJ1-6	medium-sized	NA	CASSRQPDSPLHF	TGTGCCAGCAGCCGCCAACCAGATTCACCCCTCCACTTT
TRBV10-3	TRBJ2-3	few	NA	CAISDPGGKSTDTQYF	TGTGCCATCAGTGATCCGGGCGGGAAGAGCACAGATACGCAGTATTTT
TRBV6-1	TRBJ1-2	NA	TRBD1	CASRTRGHFGGYTF	TGTGCCAGCAGAACCAGGGGGCATTTTGGAGGCTACACCTTC
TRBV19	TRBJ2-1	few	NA	CASSIRAASGEQFF	TGTGCCAGTAGTATACGGGCAGCCTCCGGTGAGCAGTTCTTC
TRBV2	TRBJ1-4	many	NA	CASSVLQGVNEKLFF	TGTGCCAGCAGTGTTTTGCAGGGAGTTAATGAAAAACTGTTTTTT
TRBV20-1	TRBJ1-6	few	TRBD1	CSARPEQGAYNSPLHF	TGCAGTGCTAGACCCGAACAGGGGGCCTATAATTCACCCCTCCACTTT
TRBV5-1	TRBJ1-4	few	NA	CASSLEGQGFEKLFF	TGCGCCAGCAGCTTGGAAGGGCAGGGTTTTGAAAAACTGTTTTTT
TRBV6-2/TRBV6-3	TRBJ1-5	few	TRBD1	CASKDRRNQPQHF	TGTGCCAGCAAGGACAGGCGCAATCAGCCCCAGCATTTT
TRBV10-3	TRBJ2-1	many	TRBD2	CASGGYNEQFF	TGTGCCAGCGGGGGGTACAATGAGCAGTTCTTC
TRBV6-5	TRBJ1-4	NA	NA	CASSYSATNEKLFF	TGTGCCAGCAGTTACTCGGCCACTAATGAAAAACTGTTTTTT
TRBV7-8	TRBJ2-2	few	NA	CASSFSLQTNTGELFF	TGTGCCAGCAGTTTTTCCCTACAGACGAACACCGGGGAGCTGTTTTTT
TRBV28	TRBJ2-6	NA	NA	CASSLVGFSSGANVLTF	TGTGCCAGCAGTTTGGTCGGTTTTAGCTCTGGGGCCAACGTCCTGACTTTC
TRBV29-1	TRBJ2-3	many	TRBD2	CSVGSGRNTQYF	TGCAGCGTTGGAAGCGGGAGGAATACGCAGTATTTT
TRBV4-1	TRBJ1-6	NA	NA	CASSQAGVSPLHF	TGCGCCAGCAGCCAAGCTGGGGTATCACCCCTCCACTTT
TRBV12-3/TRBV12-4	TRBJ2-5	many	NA	CASSLRVETQYF	TGTGCCAGCAGTTTGCGGGTGGAGACCCAGTACTTC